This is a list of T cell receptor beta chains from one sample in a study of T-cell memory formation after mild COVID-19. TCRdb reprocessed the 5' RACE reads with MiXCR, giving one entry per CDR3 protein. The sample has 470,000 or so distinct CDR3 sequences, around 25% seen once. Specimen: PBMCs or a T cell subset sorted from them (not recorded which). These receptors were obtained from an adult woman who had mild COVID-19 (a few samples of this study predate the infection). Cell type and time point are not known. Each CDR3 is given without its conserved first and last residue. A D gene is named only where the DNA matches it firmly. Not all rows give a size; the values are once, few, many and, for expanded clones, a class.

size: few; D: TRBD2; V: TRBV12-3/TRBV12-4; CDR3: ASSPSSGLSAGELF
size: -; D: TRBD1; V: TRBV7-3; CDR3: ASSFKGQGVMLDEQF
size: -; D: -; V: TRBV7-9; CDR3: ANPNRANEQF
size: -; D: -; V: TRBV7-8; CDR3: ASSLWDEFSGNTIY
size: -; D: -; V: TRBV7-9; CDR3: ASSYRGGEETQY
size: few; D: -; V: TRBV11-2; CDR3: ASSFSHNSEAF
size: -; D: TRBD1; V: TRBV24-1; CDR3: ATSDPGTGSYTGELF
size: -; D: -; V: TRBV10-3; CDR3: AISEVVAAYNEQF
size: -; D: -; V: TRBV5-1; CDR3: ASSLVNRSSYGYT
size: -; D: TRBD2; V: TRBV19; CDR3: ASSPPLERGTTDTQY
size: few; D: TRBD1; V: TRBV6-2/TRBV6-3; CDR3: ASSHRGSSYNEQF
size: few; D: TRBD2; V: TRBV7-9; CDR3: ASSPPTSGSFTDTQY
size: -; D: -; V: TRBV6-5; CDR3: ASSYDSDTQY
size: -; D: -; V: TRBV30; CDR3: AWTPQLGKLF
size: -; D: -; V: TRBV20-1; CDR3: SARTRAEPYEQY
size: few; D: -; V: TRBV29-1; CDR3: SVEDPGKSSYEQY
size: -; D: -; V: TRBV7-6; CDR3: ASSSTGPEKF
size: -; D: TRBD2; V: TRBV6-2/TRBV6-3; CDR3: ASSYERGETQY
size: few; D: TRBD2; V: TRBV7-3; CDR3: ASSFPASGRPDTGELF
size: few; D: -; V: TRBV6-6; CDR3: ASCWRTDNGQY